These 21 T cell receptor beta chains originate from one sample sequenced in a study of shared clonotypes between healthy human individuals (dated by TCRdb to 2018 to 2020). Library method: the immunoSEQ multiplex PCR assay. TCRdb retrieved this table from immuneACCESS and kept in-frame rearrangements only. Not all clones are present; in checked studies, unresolved V genes account for under half, and no reason is known for the remainder. Here the sample has about 470,000 clones; roughly 77% occur a single time. The ten biggest clones cover roughly 13% of the sample. The sample taken for sequencing was PBMCs. The receptors stem from a woman in her 40s in good health. Some clones in this sample may be carry-over from other donors' samples.

This clone was found many times. The chain couples TRBV6-4 to TRBJ2-1; 13 nucleotides line up with TRBD2. Germline V CDR1 and CDR2: MRHNA, SNTAGT. Germline trimming cut 5 bases from V and 8 bases from J; bases unmatched to any gene: 9. This CDR3 comprises 16 residues. The CDR3 DNA follows: TGTGCCAGCAGTATAACCGGGACTAGCGGGGTCGATGAGCAGTTCTTC. It encodes CASSITGTSGVDEQFF.

This rearrangement joins TRBV7-2 to TRBJ1-5; tentatively, D is TRBD1 (6 bases). The CDR3 is 16 amino acids. The germline V gene encodes CDR1 SGHTA and CDR2 FQGNSA. V was shortened by 5 bases and J by 7 bases, with 21 bases between the two germline ends. CDR3 nucleotide sequence: TGTGCCAGCAGCCCTGACTACGGGGGGGGCAGGCAGCCCCAGCATTTT. Encoded protein: CASSPDYGGGRQPQHF.

This clone was detected only once. This sequence joins TRBV10-3 and TRBJ2-7; tentatively, D is TRBD2 (6 bases). The germline CDR1 and CDR2 sequences are ENHRY and SYGVKD. The CDR3 covers 16 residues. V was shortened by 2 bases and J by 0 bases, with 14 bases between the two germline ends. Written as DNA, the CDR3 is TGTGCCATCAGTGAGCCCCCGTGGACTAACTCCTACGAGCAGTACTTC. Translated: CAISEPPWTNSYEQYF.

The chain recombines TRBV27 with TRBJ2-3; 9 nucleotides agree with TRBD2. The length of the CDR3 is 18 residues. The J segment lost 5 bases and the V segment lost 5 bases, leaving 17 bases of the junction unmatched. Germline-derived CDR1 and CDR2 are MNHEY and SMNVEV (reference sequence). CDR3 nucleotides: TGTGCCAGCAGTCAATTAGGGGTGCGGGAGGGGACCGGAGATACGCAGTATTTT. Protein: CASSQLGVREGTGDTQYF.

This chain uses TRBV9 with TRBJ2-2, with D maybe TRBD1 (9 bases). With 0 bases removed from V and 5 bases from J, the gap between germline ends came to 23 bases. CDR3 length equals 19 residues. The V gene's germline CDR1 is SGDLS and CDR2 YYNGEE. The CDR3 DNA sequence: TGTGCCAGCAGCGTAGGGGGACAGGGTAAGCGGGAGCTTACCGGGGAGCTGTTTTTT. As protein: CASSVGGQGKRELTGELFF.

This chain uses TRBV20-1 with TRBJ1-1, with 7 bases aligning to TRBD1. The germline V gene has CDR1 DFQATT and CDR2 SNEGSKA (reference sequence). The CDR3 loop spans 10 amino acids. Trimming at V came to 7 bases and at J to 6 bases, leaving 2 bases not matched to a gene. This CDR3 reads CSVDRAEAFF. In DNA, the CDR3 is TGCAGTGTTGACAGGGCTGAAGCTTTCTTT.

This chain joins TRBV11-2 and TRBJ1-3, with no clear D. The CDR3 contains 15 residues. The germline gives CDR1 SGHAT, CDR2 FQNNGV. Trimming took off 3 bases at V and 0 bases at J, with 9 bases between the two ends. The CDR3 is CASSFQQSSGNTIYF. In nucleotides, the CDR3 is TGTGCCAGCAGCTTTCAACAGTCCTCTGGAAACACCATATATTTT. Full variable domain (missing parts from reference TRBV11-2 and TRBJ1-3): EAGVAQSPRYKIIEKRQSVAFWCNPISGHATLYWYQQILGQGPKLLIQFQNNGVVDDSQLPKDRFSAERLKGVDSTLKIQPAKLEDSAVYLCASSFQQSSGNTIYFGEGSWLTVV.

This chain links TRBV7-2 with TRBJ2-3; D may be TRBD2 (6 bases). This CDR3 comprises 16 residues. V lost 4 bases and J lost 1, with 15 bases in between. The germline V gene has CDR1 SGHTA and CDR2 FQGNSA. CDR3 nucleotide sequence: TGTGCCAGCAGCTCAGGCGGGACCTCTCGCACAGATACGCAGTATTTT. Translating gives CASSSGGTSRTDTQYF.

This CDR3 is CASRDSQREKLFF. Here the CDR3 DNA reads TGTGCCAGCAGGGACAGCCAGAGAGAAAAACTGTTTTTT. The chain is built from TRBV28 and TRBJ1-4; possibly TRBD1 for D (6 bases). Germline CDR1 MDHEN, CDR2 SYDVKM. CDR3 length equals 13 residues. Trimming left V 6 bases short and J 8 bases short, with 13 bases between.

The chain uses TRBV7-7 and TRBJ2-3, with 10 bases lining up with TRBD1. Germline CDR1 and CDR2: SSHAT and FNYEAQ (reference sequence). The CDR3 extends over 15 amino acids. The CDR3 region is CASSPGQGSTDTQYF. CDR3 bases: TGTGCTAGCTCGCCGGGACAGGGGAGCACAGATACGCAGTATTTT.

Comments on this clone: Other DNA sequences in the same sample also yield this CDR3. The V gene is TRBV5-1, the J gene TRBJ2-1; D perhaps matches TRBD1 (6 bases). This CDR3 is 15 amino acids long. V lost 0 bases and J 7 bases, leaving 14 bases between the germline ends. CDR1 SGHRS and CDR2 YFSETQ come from the germline V gene. CDR3 DNA: TGCGCCAGCAGCTTGGCCGGGACATCGGGAAATGAGCAGTTCTTC. This gives the protein CASSLAGTSGNEQFF.

This clone was seen once. The rearrangement joins TRBV5-1 to TRBJ1-4, with 8 nucleotides matching TRBD1. This CDR3 is 15 amino acids long. V lost 0 bases to trimming and J lost 2 bases; unmatched junction nucleotides: 0. From germline, CDR1 is SGHRS and CDR2 YFSETQ. The CDR3 protein is CASSLGDRTNEKLFF. CDR3 in DNA: TGCGCCAGCAGCTTGGGGGACAGGACTAATGAAAAACTGTTTTTT.

The chain joins TRBV7-9 to TRBJ1-6; D is ambiguous. This CDR3 contains 12 residues. CDR1 is SEHNR and CDR2 is FQNEAQ in the germline V gene (reference sequence). Trimming cost V 3 bases and J 14 bases, with 11 bases left between them. The chain's CDR3 is CASSFDPWTLHF. CDR3 DNA: TGTGCCAGCAGCTTTGACCCCTGGACCCTCCACTTT.

V and J are TRBV6-6 and TRBJ2-3; 7 nucleotides agree with TRBD1. Germline lookup yields CDR1 MNHNY and CDR2 SVGAGI (reference sequence). V dropped 0 bases and J dropped 4; count of bases not matched to a gene: 4. The CDR3 sequence is 15 residues long. CDR3 loop: CASSYSKRGPDTQYF. The CDR3 region has the DNA TGTGCCAGCAGTTACTCGAAAAGGGGGCCAGATACGCAGTATTTT.

To note about this clone: It is likely a read error: a sequence one base away is far more abundant. Additional DNA sequences in this sample encode the identical CDR3. This rearrangement joins TRBV29-1 to TRBJ1-1; a weak D match, TRBD1 (6 bases). V lost 4 bases and J lost 1, with 13 bases in between. Germline V gene sequence: CDR1 SQVTM, CDR2 ANQGSEA. This CDR3 is 14 amino acids long. Written as DNA, the CDR3 is TGCAGCGTTGCCTCAGGGGCGTCGAACACTGAAGCTTTCTTT. Amino acid sequence: CSVASGASNTEAFF.

The gene calls are TRBV6-1 and TRBJ1-3, with D unclear. The CDR3 is 15 amino acids. V was trimmed by 1 base and J by 0 bases, leaving 7 bases between them. Per the germline V gene, CDR1 is MNHNS and CDR2 is SASEGT. The CDR3 DNA reads TGTGCCAGCAGTGAAGAGACGGGCTCTGGAAACACCATATATTTT. It translates to CASSEETGSGNTIYF.

The chain uses TRBV4-2 and TRBJ2-7, with D hard to call. V was shortened by 0 bases and J by 0 bases, with 6 bases between the two germline ends. The CDR3 is 14 residues long. The germline gives CDR1 LGHNA, CDR2 YNFKEQ. The CDR3 region has the DNA TGTGCCAGCAGCCAAGACAGGCGCTCCTACGAGCAGTACTTC. Protein: CASSQDRRSYEQYF.

This clone was observed a single time. This sequence joins TRBV7-8 and TRBJ2-5, with a tentative D call TRBD1 (5 bases). The CDR3 extends over 14 amino acids. With 5 bases removed from V and 0 bases from J, the gap between germline ends came to 10 bases. Germline V gene data show CDR1 as SGHVS and CDR2 as FQNEAQ. CDR3: CASSRQPYQETQYF. In nucleotides, the CDR3 is TGTGCCAGCAGCCGACAGCCGTACCAAGAGACCCAGTACTTC.

CDR3 in amino acids: CASSQDGDYGYTF. In DNA, the CDR3 is TGTGCCAGCAGCCAGGACGGAGACTATGGCTACACCTTC. The rearrangement uses TRBV7-3 and TRBJ1-2; D remains unclear. The V gene's germline CDR1 is SGHTA and CDR2 FQGTGA. This CDR3 has 13 residues. V lost 5 bases, J lost 3 bases, and 10 bases lay in between. Based on the CDR3 plus reference TRBV7-3 and TRBJ1-2, the full variable domain is GAGVSQTPSNKVTEKGKYVELRCDPISGHTALYWYRQSLGQGPEFLIYFQGTGAADDSGLPNDRFFAVRPEGSVSTLKIQRTERGDSAVYLCASSQDGDYGYTFGSGTRLTVV.

This sequence joins TRBV2 and TRBJ1-1, with a possible D match to TRBD1 (6 bases). The CDR3 runs to 15 residues. Between the trimmed V and J ends, which lost 5 bases and 1 base, there was a span of 14 bases. In germline, CDR1 is SNHLY, CDR2 FYNNEI. The CDR3 loop is CASSSRTQGNTEAFF. The CDR3 bases are TGTGCCAGCAGTAGTAGAACACAGGGGAACACTGAAGCTTTCTTT.

V usage is TRBV18 and J usage is TRBJ1-2, with 8 bases identical to TRBD1. CDR1 KGHSH and CDR2 LQKENI come from the germline V gene. V dropped 3 bases and J dropped 0; count of bases not matched to a gene: 3. This CDR3 has 15 amino acids. The CDR3 loop is CASSPDRGANYGYTF. DNA for the CDR3: TGTGCCAGCTCACCCGACAGGGGAGCTAACTATGGCTACACCTTC.